This entry is about one TCR beta chain. Its antigen is still unknown. The V gene's germline CDR1 is SGHTA and CDR2 FQGNSA. V lost 5 bases to trimming and J lost 5 bases; unmatched junction nucleotides: 5. The CDR3 has 15 amino acids. This entry comes from a study of cytomegalovirus exposure and HLA in healthy donors. The PCR made use of 60 Vbeta and 13 Jbeta primers. The protocol was immunoSEQ multiplex PCR, while the TCRdb copy is restricted to in-frame clones and leaves out a portion. This sample has about 130,000 clones, with 65% to 80% found just once. General study findings and limits: With later analysis, a missense DCLRE1C variant became linked to TCR beta V- and J-gene trimming. Associated with cytomegalovirus, according to the listing, were approximately 160 TCR beta chains. Analyzed later, most CMV-associated TCR beta chains appeared HLA-restricted.

Donors in the study were healthy people who gave bone marrow. The V call is TRBV7-2, the J call TRBJ2-4; TRBD2 matches 11 bases. The source of this sequence is a woman aged 18 to 35 in good health and CMV-seronegative. The sequenced material came from PBMCs. The CDR3 DNA is TGTGCCAGCAGCCTACGGGGACTAGCGGAAAACATTCAGTACTTC. This translates into CASSLRGLAENIQYF.